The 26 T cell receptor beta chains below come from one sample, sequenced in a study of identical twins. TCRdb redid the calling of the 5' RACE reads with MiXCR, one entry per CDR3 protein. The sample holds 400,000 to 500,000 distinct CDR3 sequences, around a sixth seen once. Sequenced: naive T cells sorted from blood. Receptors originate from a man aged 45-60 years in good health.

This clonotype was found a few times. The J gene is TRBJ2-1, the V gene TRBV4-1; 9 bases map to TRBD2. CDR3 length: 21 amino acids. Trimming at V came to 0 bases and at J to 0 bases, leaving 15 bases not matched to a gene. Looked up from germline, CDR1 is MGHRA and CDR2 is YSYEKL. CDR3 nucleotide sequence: TGCGCCAGCAGCCAAGATCTGAGGGCGGGAGGGTGGCCCGGCTCCTACAATGAGCAGTTCTTC. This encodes CASSQDLRAGGWPGSYNEQFF.

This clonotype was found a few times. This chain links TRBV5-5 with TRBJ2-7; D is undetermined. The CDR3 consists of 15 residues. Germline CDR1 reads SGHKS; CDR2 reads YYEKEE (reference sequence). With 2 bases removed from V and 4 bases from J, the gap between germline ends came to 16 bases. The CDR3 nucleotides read TGTGCCAGCAGCTTAGGGCGCCTCCTCCATTACGAGCAGTACTTC. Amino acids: CASSLGRLLHYEQYF.

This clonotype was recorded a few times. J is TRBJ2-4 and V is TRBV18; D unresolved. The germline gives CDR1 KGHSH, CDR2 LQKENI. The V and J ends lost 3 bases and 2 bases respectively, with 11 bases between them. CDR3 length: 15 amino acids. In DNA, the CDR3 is TGTGCCAGCTCACCTGGTGTAGGTTCCAAAAACATTCAGTACTTC. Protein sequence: CASSPGVGSKNIQYF.

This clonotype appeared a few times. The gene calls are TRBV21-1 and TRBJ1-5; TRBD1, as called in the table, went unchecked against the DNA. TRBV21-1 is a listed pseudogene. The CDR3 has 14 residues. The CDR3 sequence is CASSKEGGNQPQHF. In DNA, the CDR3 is TGTGCCAGCAGCAAAGAGGGGGGCAATCAGCCCCAGCATTTT.

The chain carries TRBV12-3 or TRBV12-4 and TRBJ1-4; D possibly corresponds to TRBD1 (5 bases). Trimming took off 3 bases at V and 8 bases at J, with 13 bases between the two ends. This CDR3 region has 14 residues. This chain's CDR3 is CASSLPYRQEKLFF. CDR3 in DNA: TGTGCCAGCAGTTTGCCATACAGGCAAGAAAAACTGTTTTTT.

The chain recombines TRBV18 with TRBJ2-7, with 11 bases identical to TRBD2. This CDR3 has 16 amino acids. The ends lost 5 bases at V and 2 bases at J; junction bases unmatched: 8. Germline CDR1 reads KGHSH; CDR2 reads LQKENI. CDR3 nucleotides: TGTGCCAGCTCATCGAGTAGCGGGAGGGCCCCCTACGAGCAGTACTTC. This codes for CASSSSSGRAPYEQYF.

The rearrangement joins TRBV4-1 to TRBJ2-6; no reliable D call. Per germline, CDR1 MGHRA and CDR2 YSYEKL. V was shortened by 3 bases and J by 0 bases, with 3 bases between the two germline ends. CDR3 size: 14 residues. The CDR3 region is CASSHYSGANVLTF. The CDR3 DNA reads TGCGCCAGCAGCCATTACTCTGGGGCCAACGTCCTGACTTTC.

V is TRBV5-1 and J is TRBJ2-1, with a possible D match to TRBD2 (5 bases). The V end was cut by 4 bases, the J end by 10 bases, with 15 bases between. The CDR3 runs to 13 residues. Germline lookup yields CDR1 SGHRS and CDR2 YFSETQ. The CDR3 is CASSSWRSAEQFF. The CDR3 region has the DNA TGCGCCAGCAGCAGTTGGAGGTCGGCGGAGCAGTTCTTC.

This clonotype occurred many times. DNA for the CDR3: TGCGCCAGCAGCTTGGGAGGGACACGAAATTCACCCCTCCACTTT. Amino acids: CASSLGGTRNSPLHF. The chain is built from TRBV5-1 and TRBJ1-6; TRBD1 might be the D (6 bases). The CDR3 is made up of 15 amino acids. Looked up from germline, CDR1 is SGHRS and CDR2 is YFSETQ. The germline V and J ends were trimmed by 0 bases and 7 bases, with 11 bases remaining between them.

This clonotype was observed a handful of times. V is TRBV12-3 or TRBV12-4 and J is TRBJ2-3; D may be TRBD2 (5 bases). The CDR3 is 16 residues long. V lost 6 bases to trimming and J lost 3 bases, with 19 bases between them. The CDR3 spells CASSLGRAKGTDTQYF. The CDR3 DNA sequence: TGTGCCAGCAGCCTTGGGCGGGCCAAAGGAACAGATACGCAGTATTTT.

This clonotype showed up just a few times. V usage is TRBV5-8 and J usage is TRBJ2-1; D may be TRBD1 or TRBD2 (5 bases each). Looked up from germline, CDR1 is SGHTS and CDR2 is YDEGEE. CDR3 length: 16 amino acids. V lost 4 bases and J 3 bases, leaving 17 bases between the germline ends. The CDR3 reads CASSPRGGYRYNEQFF. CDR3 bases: TGTGCCAGCAGCCCCCGGGGCGGTTATCGCTACAATGAGCAGTTCTTC.

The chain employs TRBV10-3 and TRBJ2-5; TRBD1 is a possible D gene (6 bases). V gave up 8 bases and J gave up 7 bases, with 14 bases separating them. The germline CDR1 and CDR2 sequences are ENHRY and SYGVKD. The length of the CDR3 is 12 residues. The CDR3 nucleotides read TGTGCCATCGGTACAGGGATGGGGACCCAGTACTTC. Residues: CAIGTGMGTQYF.

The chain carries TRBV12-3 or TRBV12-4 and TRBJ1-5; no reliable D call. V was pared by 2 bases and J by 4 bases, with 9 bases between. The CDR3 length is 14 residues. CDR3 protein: CASSLTGRNQPQHF. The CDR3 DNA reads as TGTGCCAGCAGTTTAACGGGCAGGAATCAGCCCCAGCATTTT.

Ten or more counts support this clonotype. CDR3: CASSDPPAGGPGNEQFF. The CDR3 DNA sequence: TGTGCCAGCAGTGATCCCCCAGCGGGGGGGCCGGGTAATGAGCAGTTCTTC. This chain joins TRBV25-1 and TRBJ2-1; 10 bases match TRBD2. V trimming: 3 bases; J trimming: 7 bases; junction bases outside the gene matches: 12. Germline assignment: CDR1 MGHDK and CDR2 SYGVNS. The CDR3 loop spans 17 amino acids.

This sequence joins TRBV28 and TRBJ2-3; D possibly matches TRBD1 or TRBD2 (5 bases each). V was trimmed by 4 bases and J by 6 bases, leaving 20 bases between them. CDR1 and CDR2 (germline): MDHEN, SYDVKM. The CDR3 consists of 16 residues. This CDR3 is CASSYNGAWGSDTQYF. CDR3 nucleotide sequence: TGTGCCAGCAGTTATAACGGGGCCTGGGGGTCGGATACGCAGTATTTT.

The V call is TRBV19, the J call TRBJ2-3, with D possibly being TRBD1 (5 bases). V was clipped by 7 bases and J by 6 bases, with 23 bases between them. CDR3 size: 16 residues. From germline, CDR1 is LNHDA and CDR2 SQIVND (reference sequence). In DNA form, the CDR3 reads TGTGCCAGTACCGGCGGACCAGGGTACCATCCCGATACGCAGTATTTT. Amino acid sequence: CASTGGPGYHPDTQYF.

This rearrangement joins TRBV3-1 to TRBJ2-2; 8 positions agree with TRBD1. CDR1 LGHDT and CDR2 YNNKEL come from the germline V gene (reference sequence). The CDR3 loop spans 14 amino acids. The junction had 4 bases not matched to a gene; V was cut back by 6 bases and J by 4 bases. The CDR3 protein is CASRFDRGTGELFF. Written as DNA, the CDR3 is TGTGCCAGCAGGTTCGACAGGGGCACCGGGGAGCTGTTTTTT.

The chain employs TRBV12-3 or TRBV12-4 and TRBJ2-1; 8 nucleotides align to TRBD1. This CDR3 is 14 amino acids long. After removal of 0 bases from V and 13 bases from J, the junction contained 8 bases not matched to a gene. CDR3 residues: CASSLAGQGIRQFF. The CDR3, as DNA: TGTGCCAGCAGTTTAGCCGGACAGGGAATTCGACAGTTCTTC.

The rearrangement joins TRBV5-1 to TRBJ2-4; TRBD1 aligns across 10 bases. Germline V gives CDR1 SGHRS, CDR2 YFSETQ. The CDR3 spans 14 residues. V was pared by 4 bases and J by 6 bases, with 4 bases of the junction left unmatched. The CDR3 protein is CASSPRTGGNIQYF. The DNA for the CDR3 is TGCGCCAGCAGCCCACGGACAGGGGGAAACATTCAGTACTTC. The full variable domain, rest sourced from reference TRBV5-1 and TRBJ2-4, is KAGVTQTPRYLIKTRGQQVTLSCSPISGHRSVSWYQQTPGQGLQFLFEYFSETQRNKGNFPGRFSGRQFSNSRSEMNVSTLELGDSALYLCASSPRTGGNIQYFGAGTRLSVL.

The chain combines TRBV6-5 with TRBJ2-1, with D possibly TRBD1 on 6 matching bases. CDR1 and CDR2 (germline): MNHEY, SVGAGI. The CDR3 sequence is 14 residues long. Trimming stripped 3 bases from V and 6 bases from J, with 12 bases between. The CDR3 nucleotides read TGTGCCAGCAGTTATGTACAGGGTGTCAATGAGCAGTTCTTC. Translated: CASSYVQGVNEQFF.

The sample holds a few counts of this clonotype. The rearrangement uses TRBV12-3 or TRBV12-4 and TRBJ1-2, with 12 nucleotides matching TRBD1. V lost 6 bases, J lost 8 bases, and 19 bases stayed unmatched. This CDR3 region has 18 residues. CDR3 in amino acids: CASSAGDRRDRGRKGYTF. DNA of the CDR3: TGTGCCAGCAGCGCAGGAGACCGCCGGGACAGGGGGCGAAAAGGCTACACCTTC.

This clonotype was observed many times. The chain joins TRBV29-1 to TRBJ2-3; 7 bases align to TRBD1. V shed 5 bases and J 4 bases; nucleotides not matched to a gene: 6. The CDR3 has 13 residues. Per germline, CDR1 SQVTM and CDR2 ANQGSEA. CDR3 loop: CSVRQGYPDTQYF. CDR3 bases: TGCAGCGTTCGACAGGGTTACCCAGATACGCAGTATTTT.

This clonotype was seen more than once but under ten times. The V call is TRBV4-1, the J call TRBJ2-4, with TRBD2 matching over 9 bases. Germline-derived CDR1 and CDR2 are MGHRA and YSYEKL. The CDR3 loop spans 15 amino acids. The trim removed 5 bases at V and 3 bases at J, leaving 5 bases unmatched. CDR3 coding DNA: TGCGCCAGCAGCTTGGGACTAGCTGGCAAAAACATTCAGTACTTC. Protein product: CASSLGLAGKNIQYF.

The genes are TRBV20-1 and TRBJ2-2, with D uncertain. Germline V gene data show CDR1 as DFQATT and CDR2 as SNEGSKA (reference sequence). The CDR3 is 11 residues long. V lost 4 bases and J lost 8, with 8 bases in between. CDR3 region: CSATNGGELFF. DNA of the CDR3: TGCAGTGCTACCAATGGTGGGGAGCTGTTTTTT.

CDR3 sequence: CASSLLGQGLNTEAFF. CDR3 bases: TGTGCCAGCAGTTTACTCGGACAGGGTTTGAACACTGAAGCTTTCTTT. The chain links TRBV27 to TRBJ1-1; TRBD1 aligns across 8 bases. Germline V lookup: CDR1 MNHEY, CDR2 SMNVEV (reference sequence). V was clipped by 2 bases and J by 0 bases; unmatched bases: 5. The CDR3 covers 16 residues.

The CDR3 protein is CASTETGTYEQYF. The CDR3 DNA reads TGTGCCAGCACCGAAACAGGTACCTACGAGCAGTACTTC. The chain is built from TRBV6-1 and TRBJ2-7, with a weak D call TRBD1 (5 bases). V gave up 7 bases and J gave up 2 bases, with 12 bases separating them. This CDR3 contains 13 residues. Germline CDR1 MNHNS, CDR2 SASEGT.